This T cell receptor beta chain was captured in a study of cytomegalovirus exposure and HLA in healthy donors. General study points: Most TCR sequences showed up rarely, but some public TCRs showed up in many donors. Reports indicated that the classifier achieved high specificity and sensitivity in diagnosing cytomegalovirus status.

Repertoires were generated with immunoSEQ multiplex PCR, while TCRdb's copy carries only in-frame clones and drops some. Of approximately 190,000 clones detected, around 83% appear once; the ten largest clones hold roughly 13%. The germline V gene encodes CDR1 SGHAT and CDR2 FQNNGV. The trim removed 1 base at V and 4 bases at J, leaving 3 bases unmatched. This CDR3 has 14 residues. The donors formed part of the roughly 120-subject validation cohort, distinct from the roughly 730-subject first cohort. Details on this clone: Its antigen remains unidentified.

The chain links TRBV11-2 to TRBJ1-2; TRBD1 aligns across 7 bases. The specimen sequenced was PBMCs. The clonotype originates from a woman aged 25-40 years in good health and CMV-seropositive. The CDR3 bases are TGTGCCAGCAGCTTAGCGACAGGGAGCTATGGCTACACCTTC. Its protein is CASSLATGSYGYTF.